This T cell receptor beta chain emerged from a study of identical twins. Study-wide results and caveats: Out-of-frame alpha sequences common to twins exhibited an excess of low generation probability.

The CDR3 spans 16 residues. V trimming: 3 bases; J trimming: 8 bases; junction bases outside the gene matches: 12. This clonotype has ten or more counts. Its target is unknown. Carrying unique molecular identifiers, the cDNA also gained a universal primer site through template switching. MiXCR, run by TCRdb on the 5' RACE reads, gives a single entry per CDR3 protein. This table has hundreds of thousands of distinct CDR3 sequences, approximately 6.1% appearing once. Source material: naive T cells sorted from blood. This receptor was identified in a man younger than 35 in good health. V is TRBV12-3 or TRBV12-4 and J is TRBJ2-1, with 8 bases lining up with TRBD1. The CDR3 loop is CASSFGWQGAGDEQFF. The DNA for the CDR3 is TGTGCCAGCAGTTTTGGTTGGCAGGGGGCTGGGGATGAGCAGTTCTTC.